Listed here is a single TCR beta chain. Its target antigen remains unknown. No much larger clone is present one base from it, and per-base qualities are unavailable. These data come from a study of OX40 agonist ivuxolimab in advanced cancers. Regarding the research as a whole: Ivuxolimab, which targeted the costimulatory receptor OX40 (CD134), was an agonistic, fully human IgG2 monoclonal antibody. Intravenous ivuxolimab was administered to patients every 2 weeks at six dose levels: 0.01, 0.1, 0.3, 1.5, 3 and 10 mg/kg. Of the approximately 50 dose-escalation patients, hepatocellular carcinoma was present in about 20, melanoma in roughly 15, renal cell carcinoma in 9 and head and neck cancer in 9. In the dose-escalation cohort, 75% to 90% of patients were male, and the mean age was 60 years with a range of roughly 20 to 79. Prior anti-PD-1, anti-PD-L1 or anti-CTLA-4 therapy was permitted, and approximately 41% of dose-escalation patients had received checkpoint inhibitors. Three dose-escalation patients achieved partial responses, one with hepatocellular carcinoma and two with cutaneous melanoma. The purpose of peripheral TCRbeta sequencing was to test whether ivuxolimab changed TCR sequence diversity and led to clonal T-cell expansion. The monotherapy dose-escalation portion (N of about 50 patients) of the phase I ivuxolimab trial is reported in the paper.

Its CDR3 holds 15 amino acids, cysteine through phenylalanine. Of all the DNA, just the CDR3 is kept, 45 bases in frame from base 1. The germline V gene gives CDR1 as SGHAT and CDR2 as FQNNGV. Trimming at the junction amounts to 5 bases on V and 2 bases on J, and the germline ends lie 16 bases apart. The full study reports these points: Clonal expansion of both CD4+ and CD8+ blood T cells was observed from baseline to week 6 at doses 0.1 to 3.0 mg/kg. On average, CD8+ T cells showed more expanded clones than CD4+ T cells after ivuxolimab. Antigen specificity was not determined for the clonally expanded peripheral T cells. Low levels of normalized T-cell clonal expansion were also seen in some patients who did not respond. In partial responders in the 0.1-3.0 mg/kg groups, normalized peripheral clonal expansion was found to be among the lowest, especially among CD8+ T cells.

Patients with autoimmune disease history or receiving systemic immunosuppression were excluded from the trial. Peripheral blood for TCR sequencing was collected from all dose cohorts at baseline, on cycle 4 day 1, and on cycle 7 day 1. The samples were taken from a phase I, first-in-human, multicenter, open-label dose-escalation trial of ivuxolimab. Adults with locally advanced or metastatic melanoma, renal cell carcinoma, hepatocellular carcinoma or head and neck squamous cell carcinoma were enrolled in the trial. Before TCR sequencing, CD4+ T cells and CD8+ T cells were sorted from peripheral blood as separate populations. For sequencing of the TCRbeta CDR3 region, genomic DNA was extracted from the sorted cells. TCRbeta CDR3 regions were sequenced using the immunoSEQ Assay. TCRdb limited this immuneACCESS table to in-frame rearrangements with V and J called. A share of clones is missing; checked studies link under half to unresolved V genes, and the rest is unexplained. This sample gives under 85,000 clones in total; roughly 85% of them show up just once. The biggest ten clones account for less than 4% of the sample.

This receptor chain uses TRBV11-2 and TRBJ2-7; no D gene can be assigned with confidence. The clonotype originates from an adult with an advanced solid tumor such as melanoma, head and neck, liver or kidney cancer. This specimen was CD4+ or CD8+ T cells sorted from blood, taken in a trial of the OX40 agonist ivuxolimab. CDR3 loop: CASSTRWAPTYEQYF. At the DNA level, the sequence is TGTGCCAGCAGCACCCGATGGGCCCCTACCTACGAGCAGTACTTC.